These 6 T cell receptor beta chains were sequenced from one sample in a study of sequential checkpoint blockade in melanoma. This table comes from immunoSEQ multiplex PCR, and its TCRdb copy is limited to in-frame clones, with some not included. The table has 20,000 to 25,000 clones, 82% seen once. Stated treatment: randomized to nivolumab then ipilimumab (arm A) or the reverse (arm B). Sequences were derived from CD8+ T cells sorted from blood (inferred from file names), sampled from a patient given nivolumab and ipilimumab in sequence. Receptors originate from a human donor with melanoma.

V is TRBV10-3 and J is TRBJ2-7; D is possibly TRBD1 (7 bases). Trimming cost V 0 bases and J 9 bases, with 12 bases left between them. Germline values: CDR1 ENHRY, CDR2 SYGVKD. This CDR3 contains 13 residues. CDR3 sequence: CAISESSGGGQYF. The CDR3 DNA sequence: TGTGCCATCAGTGAGTCGTCAGGGGGAGGGCAGTACTTC.

This clone was found a few times. V is TRBV11-3 and J is TRBJ2-7; weak D call: TRBD1 (6 bases). CDR3 size: 14 residues. Germline lookup yields CDR1 SGHNT and CDR2 YENEEA. V dropped 5 bases and J dropped 0 bases, with 11 bases sitting between them. The CDR3 nucleotides read TGTGCCAGCAGCCCAACAGGGAGCTCCTACGAGCAGTACTTC. Encoded protein: CASSPTGSSYEQYF.

The chain employs TRBV19 and TRBJ2-5; 11 nucleotides agree with TRBD1. Judging by the DNA end, TRBJ2-7 fits better; the J call may be wrong. Germline V gene lookup returns CDR1 LNHDA and CDR2 SQIVND (reference sequence). The CDR3 is made up of 13 amino acids. The CDR3 coding sequence is TGTGCCAGTAGGGGACAGGGGGCCTACGAGCAGTACTTC. It encodes CASRGQGAYEQYF.

V and J are TRBV2 and TRBJ1-5; tentative D call: TRBD1 (6 bases). V was shortened by 4 bases and J by 6 bases, with 10 bases between the two germline ends. There are 13 residues in the CDR3. Looked up from germline, CDR1 is SNHLY and CDR2 is FYNNEI. In DNA form, the CDR3 reads TGTGCCAGCAGTGGGCAGGGGATTCAGCCCCAGCATTTT. Encoded protein: CASSGQGIQPQHF.

This chain links TRBV6-1 with TRBJ2-3, with 9 bases aligning to TRBD2. Germline V gives CDR1 MNHNS, CDR2 SASEGT. The CDR3 has 15 residues. With 6 bases clipped from V and 4 bases from J, the junction kept 8 bases outside the gene matches. CDR3 in amino acids: CASRISGSGADTQYF. CDR3 bases: TGTGCCAGCAGGATTAGCGGGAGTGGGGCAGATACGCAGTATTTT.

This clone appeared once. The sample holds other DNA sequences that translate to the same CDR3. The chain recombines TRBV7-3 with TRBJ1-1, with TRBD1 identical over 9 bases. V was pared by 0 bases and J by 1 base, with 0 bases of the junction left unmatched. From germline, CDR1 is SGHTA and CDR2 FQGTGA. This CDR3 is built from 15 residues. The CDR3 protein is CASSLTGQGNTEAFF. CDR3 coding DNA: TGTGCCAGCAGCTTAACGGGACAGGGGAACACTGAAGCTTTCTTT.